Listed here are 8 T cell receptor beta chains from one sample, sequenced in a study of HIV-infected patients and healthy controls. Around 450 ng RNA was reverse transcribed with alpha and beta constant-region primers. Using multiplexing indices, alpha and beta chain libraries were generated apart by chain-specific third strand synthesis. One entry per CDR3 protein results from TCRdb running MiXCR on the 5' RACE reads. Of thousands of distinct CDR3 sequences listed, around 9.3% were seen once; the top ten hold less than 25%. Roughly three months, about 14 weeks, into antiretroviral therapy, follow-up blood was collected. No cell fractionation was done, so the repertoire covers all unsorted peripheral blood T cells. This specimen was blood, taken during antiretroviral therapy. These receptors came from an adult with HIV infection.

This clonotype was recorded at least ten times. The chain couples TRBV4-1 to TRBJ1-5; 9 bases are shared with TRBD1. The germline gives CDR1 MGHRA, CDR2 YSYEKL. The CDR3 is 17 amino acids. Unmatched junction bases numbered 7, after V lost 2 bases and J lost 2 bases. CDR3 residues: CASSQPMGDRGNQPQHF. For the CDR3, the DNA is TGCGCCAGCAGCCAACCAATGGGGGACAGGGGCAATCAGCCCCAGCATTTT.

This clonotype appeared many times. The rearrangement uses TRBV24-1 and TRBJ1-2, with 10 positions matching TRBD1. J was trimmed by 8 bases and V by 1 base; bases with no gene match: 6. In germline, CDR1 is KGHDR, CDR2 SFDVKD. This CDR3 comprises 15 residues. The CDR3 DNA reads TGTGCCACCAGTGATTTCGGGACAGGGGTGGACGGCTACACCTTC. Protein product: CATSDFGTGVDGYTF.

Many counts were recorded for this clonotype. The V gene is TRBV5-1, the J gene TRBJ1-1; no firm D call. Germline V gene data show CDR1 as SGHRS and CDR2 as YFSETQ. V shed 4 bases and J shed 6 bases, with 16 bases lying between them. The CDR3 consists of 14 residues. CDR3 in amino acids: CASSAGWVDAEAFF. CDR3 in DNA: TGCGCCAGCAGCGCAGGCTGGGTGGACGCTGAAGCTTTCTTT.

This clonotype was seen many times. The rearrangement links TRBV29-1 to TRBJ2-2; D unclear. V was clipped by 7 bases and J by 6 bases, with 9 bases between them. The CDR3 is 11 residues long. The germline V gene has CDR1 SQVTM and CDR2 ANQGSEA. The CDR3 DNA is TGCAGCGCCTCCGTGGCCGGGGAGCTGTTTTTT. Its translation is CSASVAGELFF.

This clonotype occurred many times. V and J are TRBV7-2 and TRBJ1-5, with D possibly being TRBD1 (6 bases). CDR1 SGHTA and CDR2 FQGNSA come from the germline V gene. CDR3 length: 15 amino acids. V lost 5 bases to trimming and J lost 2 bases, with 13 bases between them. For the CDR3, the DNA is TGTGCCAGCAGCAGCGCGGGGGGCGGCAATCAGCCCCAGCATTTT. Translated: CASSSAGGGNQPQHF.

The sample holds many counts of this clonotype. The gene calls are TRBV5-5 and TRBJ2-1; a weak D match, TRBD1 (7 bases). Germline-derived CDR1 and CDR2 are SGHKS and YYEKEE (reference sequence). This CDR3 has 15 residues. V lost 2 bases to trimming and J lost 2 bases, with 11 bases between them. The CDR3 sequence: CASSFAGQTYNEQFF. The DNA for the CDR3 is TGTGCCAGCAGCTTTGCGGGACAGACCTACAATGAGCAGTTCTTC.

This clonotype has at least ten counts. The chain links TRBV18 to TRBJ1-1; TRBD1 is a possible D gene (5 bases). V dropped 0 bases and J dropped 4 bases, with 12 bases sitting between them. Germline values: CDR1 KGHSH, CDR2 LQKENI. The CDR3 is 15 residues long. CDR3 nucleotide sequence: TGTGCCAGCTCACCACCGATTGGGGGGGGCACTGAAGCTTTCTTT. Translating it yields CASSPPIGGGTEAFF.

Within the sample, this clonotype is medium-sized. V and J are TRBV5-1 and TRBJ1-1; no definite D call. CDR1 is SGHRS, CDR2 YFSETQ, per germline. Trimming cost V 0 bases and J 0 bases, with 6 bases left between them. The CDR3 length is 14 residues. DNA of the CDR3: TGCGCCAGCAGCTTGGACAGTATGAACACTGAAGCTTTCTTT. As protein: CASSLDSMNTEAFF.